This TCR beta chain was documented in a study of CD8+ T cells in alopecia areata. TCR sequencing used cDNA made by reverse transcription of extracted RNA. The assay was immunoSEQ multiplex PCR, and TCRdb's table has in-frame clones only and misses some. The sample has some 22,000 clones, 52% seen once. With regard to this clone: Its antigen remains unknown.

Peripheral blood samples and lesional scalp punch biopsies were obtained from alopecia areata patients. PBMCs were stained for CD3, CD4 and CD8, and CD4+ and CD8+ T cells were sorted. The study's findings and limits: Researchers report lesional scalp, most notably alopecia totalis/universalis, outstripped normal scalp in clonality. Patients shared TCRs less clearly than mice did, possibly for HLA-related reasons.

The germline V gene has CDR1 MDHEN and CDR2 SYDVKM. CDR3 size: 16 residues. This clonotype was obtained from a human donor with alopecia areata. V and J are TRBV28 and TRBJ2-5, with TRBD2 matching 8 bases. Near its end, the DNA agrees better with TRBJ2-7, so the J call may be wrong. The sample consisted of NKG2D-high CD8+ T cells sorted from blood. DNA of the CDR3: TGTGCCAGCAGTGTCCCCGTCGTAGCGGGAACCTACGAGCAGTACTTC. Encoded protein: CASSVPVVAGTYEQYF.